Each of the 3 T cell receptor beta chains below was sequenced from the same sample in a study of beta chain features in type 1 diabetes. Study findings and constraints: Researchers report that Type 1 diabetes patients had moderately but significantly shorter TCRB CDR3s across all four CD4+ subsets.

Expressed TCRB transcripts were sequenced because the isolated RNA had all been reverse transcribed beforehand. The assay was immunoSEQ multiplex PCR, and TCRdb's table has in-frame clones only and misses some. The sample records about 700,000 clones, around 15% being singletons. No antigen has been assigned to these receptors. Sequenced: naive CD4+ T cells from blood. Every receptor here comes from a man in his late teens or twenties with type 1 diabetes.

A single count supports this clone. The chain couples TRBV30 to TRBJ2-4; D possibly corresponds to TRBD2 (5 bases). The ends were cut back, 4 bases at V and 0 bases at J, with 10 bases in the middle. Germline CDR1 is GTSNPN and CDR2 is SVGIG (reference sequence). This CDR3 comprises 14 residues. The CDR3 here is CAWKAALAKNIQYF. CDR3 DNA sequence: TGTGCCTGGAAAGCGGCTTTAGCCAAAAACATTCAGTACTTC.

The genes are TRBV10-3 and TRBJ2-1; D ambiguous. Trimming shortened V by 0 bases and J by 4 bases, and 13 bases separated the two germline ends. Germline V CDR1 and CDR2: ENHRY, SYGVKD. There are 16 residues in the CDR3. The CDR3 region is CAISESVGNPYNEQFF. CDR3 in DNA: TGTGCCATCAGTGAGTCGGTGGGGAACCCATACAATGAGCAGTTCTTC.

This clone showed up just a few times. The V call is TRBV7-9, the J call TRBJ1-1; D unresolved. V was cut by 4 bases and J by 5 bases, with 17 bases left in between. Per the germline V gene, CDR1 is SEHNR and CDR2 is FQNEAQ (reference sequence). The CDR3 has 15 amino acids. CDR3 sequence reads: CASSSRSWARTEAFF. The CDR3 nucleotides are TGTGCCAGCAGCTCGAGGTCGTGGGCGAGGACTGAAGCTTTCTTT.